This is a list of T cell receptor beta chains from one sample in a study of blood T cell repertoires in COVID-19. The repertoire was sequenced with immunoSEQ multiplex PCR; TCRdb's copy has only in-frame clones and lacks some. This table has roughly 200,000 clones, more than 70% appearing once. The sequenced sample was peripheral blood. The receptors originated from an elderly woman with active or convalescent COVID-19. Each CDR3 is given with its conserved first and last residue. D genes are given only for firm matches. Expanded clones are given a class, and other clones once, few, many or no size at all.

size | D | J | V | CDR3 | DNA
. | TRBD2 | TRBJ2-1 | TRBV4-2 | CASSHQGRGRYNEQFF | TGTGCCAGCAGCCACCAGGGACGCGGGAGATACAATGAGCAGTTCTTC
. | . | TRBJ2-5 | TRBV18 | CASSPGGVWQETQYF | TGTGCCAGCTCACCGGGGGGTGTCTGGCAAGAGACCCAGTACTTC
once | TRBD1 | TRBJ1-4 | TRBV3-1/TRBV3-2 | CASSPGTAIEKLFF | TGTGCCAGCAGCCCTGGGACAGCCATTGAAAAACTGTTTTTT
. | . | TRBJ1-3 | TRBV19 | CASTQGYSGNTIYF | TGTGCCAGTACCCAGGGCTACTCTGGAAACACCATATATTTT
few | TRBD2 | TRBJ2-1 | TRBV28 | CASSLSGAGGLGNEQFF | TGTGCCAGCAGTTTATCAGGCGCGGGGGGGCTAGGCAATGAGCAGTTCTTC
few | TRBD1 | TRBJ2-2 | TRBV3-1/TRBV3-2 | CASSPGTVDRGELFF | TGTGCCAGCAGCCCGGGGACAGTAGATCGCGGGGAGCTGTTTTTT
once | . | TRBJ2-1 | TRBV5-1 | CASSLVGGALYNEQFF | TGCGCCAGCAGCTTGGTTGGGGGGGCCCTATACAATGAGCAGTTCTTC
few | TRBD2 | TRBJ2-7 | TRBV5-4 | CASTAGGSHYEQYF | TGTGCCAGCACTGCGGGGGGCTCCCACTACGAGCAGTACTTC
few | . | TRBJ1-1 | TRBV11-2 | CASSLVRGPNTEAFF | TGTGCCAGCAGCTTAGTCAGGGGCCCCAACACTGAAGCTTTCTTT
. | . | TRBJ1-4 | TRBV2 | CASSELLAKLFF | TGTGCCAGCAGTGAATTATTAGCAAAACTGTTTTTT
few | . | TRBJ1-3 | TRBV4-1 | CASSPGLPGNTIYF | TGCGCCAGCAGCCCGGGACTTCCAGGAAACACCATATATTTT
. | TRBD1 | TRBJ2-7 | TRBV5-1 | CASRERGPDRDEQYF | TGCGCCAGTAGGGAGAGGGGGCCCGACCGGGACGAGCAGTACTTC
. | TRBD2 | TRBJ2-7 | TRBV5-6 | CASSLLTGGSYEQYF | TGTGCCAGCAGCCTCCTGACGGGGGGGTCCTACGAGCAGTACTTC
. | . | TRBJ1-2 | TRBV7-2 | CASSSGQNYGYTF | TGTGCCAGCAGCTCCGGACAGAACTATGGCTACACCTTC
. | . | TRBJ1-1 | TRBV6-6 | CASSRGGTEAFF | TGTGCCAGCAGTCGGGGGGGCACTGAAGCTTTCTTT
. | . | TRBJ1-5 | TRBV6-5 | CASSREPRNQPQHF | TGTGCCAGCAGTCGCGAACCGCGCAATCAGCCCCAGCATTTT
. | TRBD1 | TRBJ1-1 | TRBV28 | CASSSGQANTEAFF | TGTGCCAGCAGTTCCGGACAGGCAAACACTGAAGCTTTCTTT
. | TRBD2 | TRBJ2-5 | TRBV28 | CASSLLREAQETQYF | TGTGCCAGCAGTTTACTACGGGAGGCTCAAGAGACCCAGTACTTC
. | . | TRBJ1-4 | TRBV6-1 | CASSEATGLNEKLFF | TGTGCCAGCAGTGAAGCGACAGGCCTAAATGAAAAACTGTTTTTT
. | . | TRBJ1-2 | TRBV5-1 | CASNHQSGAAYGYTF | TGCGCCAGCAACCACCAATCTGGGGCAGCCTATGGCTACACCTTC
. | TRBD2 | TRBJ2-7 | TRBV28 | CASSLRSGRGGSYEQYF | TGTGCCAGCAGTTTGCGTAGTGGGCGGGGGGGCTCCTACGAGCAGTACTTC
. | . | TRBJ1-5 | TRBV12-5 | CASGLVQFKPQHF | TGTGCTAGTGGTTTGGTACAATTCAAACCCCAGCATTTT
. | TRBD1 | TRBJ1-2 | TRBV5-4 | CASSSRTGGQYGYTF | TGTGCCAGCAGCTCGCGGACAGGGGGTCAGTATGGCTACACCTTC
. | . | TRBJ1-1 | TRBV5-1 | CASSLDRPGNTEAFF | TGCGCCAGCAGCTTGGACAGGCCGGGGAACACTGAAGCTTTCTTT
. | TRBD1 | TRBJ1-2 | TRBV28 | CASSSLGQGANYGYTF | TGTGCCAGCAGTTCCCTCGGACAGGGAGCTAACTATGGCTACACCTTC
. | . | TRBJ1-5 | TRBV10-3 | CAISETVNSNQPQHF | TGTGCCATCAGTGAAACGGTTAATAGCAATCAGCCCCAGCATTTT
. | . | TRBJ2-1 | TRBV2 | CASSKPGSSYNEQFF | TGTGCCAGCAGCAAACCGGGGAGCTCCTACAATGAGCAGTTCTTC
. | . | TRBJ1-4 | TRBV19 | CASSRHSRSNEKLFF | TGTGCCAGTAGCCGACACTCTCGAAGTAATGAAAAACTGTTTTTT
. | . | TRBJ1-2 | TRBV5-6 | CASSLDQTGTYGYTF | TGTGCCAGCAGCTTGGACCAAACAGGGACCTATGGCTACACCTTC
. | . | TRBJ2-2 | TRBV12-3/TRBV12-4 | CASSSAGTGELFF | TGTGCCAGCAGTTCCGCAGGAACCGGGGAGCTGTTTTTT
. | TRBD1 | TRBJ1-2 | TRBV5-4 | CASSSTDRANYGYTF | TGTGCCAGCAGCTCGACGGACAGGGCCAACTATGGCTACACCTTC
. | . | TRBJ1-3 | TRBV28 | CASGTLTGATGNTIYF | TGTGCCAGCGGAACCTTGACAGGAGCTACTGGAAACACCATATATTTT
. | . | TRBJ1-4 | TRBV2 | CASTREPEKLFF | TGTGCCAGCACGCGGGAGCCTGAAAAACTGTTTTTT
once | TRBD1 | TRBJ2-7 | TRBV11-2 | CASSHRTGGDYEQYF | TGTGCCAGCAGCCACCGGACAGGGGGAGACTACGAGCAGTACTTC
few | TRBD2 | TRBJ2-1 | TRBV2 | CARTGGGPYNEQFF | TGTGCCCGAACGGGGGGGGGACCTTACAATGAGCAGTTCTTC
. | . | TRBJ2-3 | TRBV24-1 | CATSGGGRGTDTQYF | TGTGCCACCAGTGGGGGGGGGCGAGGCACAGATACGCAGTATTTT
. | TRBD2 | TRBJ2-3 | TRBV2 | CASGGTSGTGDTQYF | TGTGCCAGCGGCGGGACTAGCGGGACTGGAGATACGCAGTATTTT
. | TRBD1 | TRBJ1-5 | TRBV28 | CASSLRDSGYSNQPQHF | TGTGCCAGCAGTTTAAGGGACAGCGGTTATAGCAATCAGCCCCAGCATTTT
. | TRBD1 | TRBJ1-4 | TRBV4-3 | CASSQEDRGFGEKLFF | TGCGCCAGCAGCCAAGAGGACAGGGGCTTCGGTGAAAAACTGTTTTTT
. | . | TRBJ1-5 | TRBV27 | CASSREGVRQPQHF | TGTGCCAGCAGCCGTGAGGGGGTCCGCCAGCCCCAGCATTTT
. | . | TRBJ2-7 | TRBV19 | CATGGGWEQYF | TGTGCCACTGGCGGGGGCTGGGAGCAGTACTTC
. | . | TRBJ1-2 | TRBV19 | CASSTSYGYTF | TGTGCCAGTAGTACCAGCTATGGCTACACCTTC